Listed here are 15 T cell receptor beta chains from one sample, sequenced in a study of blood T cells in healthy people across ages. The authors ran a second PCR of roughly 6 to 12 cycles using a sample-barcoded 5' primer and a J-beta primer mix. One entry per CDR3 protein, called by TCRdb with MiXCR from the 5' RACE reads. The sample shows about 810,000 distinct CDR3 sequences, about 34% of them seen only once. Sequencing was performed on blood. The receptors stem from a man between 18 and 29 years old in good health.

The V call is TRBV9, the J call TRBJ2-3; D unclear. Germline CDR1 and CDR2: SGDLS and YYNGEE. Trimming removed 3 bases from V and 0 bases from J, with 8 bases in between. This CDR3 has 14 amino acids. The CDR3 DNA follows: TGTGCCAGCAGCGACAGCCTAAGCACAGATACGCAGTATTTT. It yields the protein CASSDSLSTDTQYF.

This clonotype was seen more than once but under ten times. The CDR3 protein is CASRSSGNQPQHF. CDR3 coding DNA: TGTGCCAGCAGGTCAAGTGGCAATCAGCCCCAGCATTTT. This chain links TRBV12-3 or TRBV12-4 with TRBJ1-5; no clear D gene. Trimming took 6 bases from V and 2 from J, leaving 8 bases between them. CDR3 length: 13 residues.

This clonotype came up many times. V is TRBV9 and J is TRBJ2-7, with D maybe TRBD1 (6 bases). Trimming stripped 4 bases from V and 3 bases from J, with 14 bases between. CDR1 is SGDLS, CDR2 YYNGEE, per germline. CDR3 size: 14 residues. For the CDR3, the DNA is TGTGCCAGCAGCCCCCGGGACAATTACTACGAGCAGTACTTC. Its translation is CASSPRDNYYEQYF. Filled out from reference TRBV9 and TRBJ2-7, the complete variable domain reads DSGVTQTPKHLITATGQRVTLRCSPRSGDLSVYWYQQSLDQGLQFLIQYYNGEERAKGNILERFSAQQFPDLHSELNLSSLELGDSALYFCASSPRDNYYEQYFGPGTRLTVT.

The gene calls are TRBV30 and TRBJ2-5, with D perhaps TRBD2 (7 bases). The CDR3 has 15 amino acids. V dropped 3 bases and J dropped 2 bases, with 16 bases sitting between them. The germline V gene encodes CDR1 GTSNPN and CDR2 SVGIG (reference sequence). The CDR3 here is CAWSPLGGLQETQYF. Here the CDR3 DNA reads TGTGCCTGGAGCCCCCTGGGGGGGCTACAAGAGACCCAGTACTTC. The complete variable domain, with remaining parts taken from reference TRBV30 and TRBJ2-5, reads SQTIHQWPATLVQPVGSPLSLECTVEGTSNPNLYWYRQAAGRGLQLLFYSVGIGQISSEVPQNLSASRPQDRQFILSSKKLLLSDSGFYLCAWSPLGGLQETQYFGPGTRLLVL.

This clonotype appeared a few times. The CDR3 spells CASSPQVRNTEAFF. The DNA for the CDR3 is TGTGCCAGCAGCCCACAGGTGCGGAACACTGAAGCTTTCTTT. The rearrangement uses TRBV7-2 and TRBJ1-1; tentative D call: TRBD1 (5 bases). Germline V gives CDR1 SGHTA, CDR2 FQGNSA. The CDR3 runs 14 residues. The germline V and J ends were trimmed by 5 bases and 1 base, with 11 bases remaining between them. The variable domain in full, completed from reference TRBV7-2 and TRBJ1-1, reads GAGVSQSPSNKVTEKGKDVELRCDPISGHTALYWYRQSLGQGLEFLIYFQGNSAPDKSGLPSDRFSAERTGGSVSTLTIQRTQQEDSAVYLCASSPQVRNTEAFFGQGTRLTVV.

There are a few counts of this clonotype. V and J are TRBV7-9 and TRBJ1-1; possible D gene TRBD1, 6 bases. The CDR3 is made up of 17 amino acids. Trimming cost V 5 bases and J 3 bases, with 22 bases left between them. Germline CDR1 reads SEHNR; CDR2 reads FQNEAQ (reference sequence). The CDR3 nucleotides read TGTGCCAGCAGCCCGTTCCGGGACACAGACGGGGACACTGAAGCTTTCTTT. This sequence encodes CASSPFRDTDGDTEAFF.

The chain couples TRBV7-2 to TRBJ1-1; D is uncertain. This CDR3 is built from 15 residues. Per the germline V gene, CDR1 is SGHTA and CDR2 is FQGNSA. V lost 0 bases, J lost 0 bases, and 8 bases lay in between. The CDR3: CASSLASRVNTEAFF. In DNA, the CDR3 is TGTGCCAGCAGCTTAGCCTCTAGGGTGAACACTGAAGCTTTCTTT.

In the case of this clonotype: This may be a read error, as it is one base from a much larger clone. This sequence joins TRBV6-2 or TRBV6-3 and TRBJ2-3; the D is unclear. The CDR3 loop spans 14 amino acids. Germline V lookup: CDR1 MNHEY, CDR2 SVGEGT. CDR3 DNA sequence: TGTGCATTTGTTTTGAACGGAATCACAGAGACGCAGTATTTT. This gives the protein CAFVLNGITETQYF.

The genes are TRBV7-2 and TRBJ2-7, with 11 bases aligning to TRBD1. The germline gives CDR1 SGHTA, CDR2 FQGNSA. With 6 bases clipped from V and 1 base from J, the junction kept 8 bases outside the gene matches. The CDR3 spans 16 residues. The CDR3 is CASSVRRDRGSYEQYF. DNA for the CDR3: TGTGCCAGCAGTGTACGACGGGACAGGGGGTCCTACGAGCAGTACTTC.

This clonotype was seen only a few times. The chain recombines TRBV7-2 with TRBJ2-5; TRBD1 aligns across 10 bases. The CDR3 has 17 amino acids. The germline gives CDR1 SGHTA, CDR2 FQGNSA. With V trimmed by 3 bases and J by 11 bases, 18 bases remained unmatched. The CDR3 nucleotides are TGTGCCAGCAGCTTGGCTTCGACAGGGGGCTTCTACAATGAGCAGTACTTC. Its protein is CASSLASTGGFYNEQYF.

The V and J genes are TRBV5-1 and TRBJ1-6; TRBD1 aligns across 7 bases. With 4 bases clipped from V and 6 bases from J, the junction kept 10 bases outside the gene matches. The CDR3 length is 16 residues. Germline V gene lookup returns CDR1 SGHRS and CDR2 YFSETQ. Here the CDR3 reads CASSDGGTEANSPLHF. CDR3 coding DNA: TGCGCCAGCAGCGATGGAGGGACAGAAGCTAATTCACCCCTCCACTTT.

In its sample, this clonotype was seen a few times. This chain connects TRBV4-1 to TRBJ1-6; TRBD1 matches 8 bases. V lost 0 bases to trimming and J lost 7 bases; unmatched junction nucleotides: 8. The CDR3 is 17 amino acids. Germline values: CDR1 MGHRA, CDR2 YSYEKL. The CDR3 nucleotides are TGCGCCAGCAGCCAAGAGGGGGGGACAGGAACAAATTCACCCCTCCACTTT. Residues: CASSQEGGTGTNSPLHF.

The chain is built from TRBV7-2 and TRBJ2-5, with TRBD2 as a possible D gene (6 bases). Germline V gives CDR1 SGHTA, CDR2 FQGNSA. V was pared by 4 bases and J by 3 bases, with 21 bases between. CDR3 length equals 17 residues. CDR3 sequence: CASSSGARGSIKETQYF. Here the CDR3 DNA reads TGTGCCAGCAGCTCCGGGGCACGGGGGTCGATTAAAGAGACCCAGTACTTC.

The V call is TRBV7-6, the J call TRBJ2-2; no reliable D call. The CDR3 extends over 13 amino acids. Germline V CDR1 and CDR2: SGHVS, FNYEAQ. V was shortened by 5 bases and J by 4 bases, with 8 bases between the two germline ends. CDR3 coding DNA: TGTGCCAGCAGCAACCTAATCACCGGGGAGCTGTTTTTT. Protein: CASSNLITGELFF.

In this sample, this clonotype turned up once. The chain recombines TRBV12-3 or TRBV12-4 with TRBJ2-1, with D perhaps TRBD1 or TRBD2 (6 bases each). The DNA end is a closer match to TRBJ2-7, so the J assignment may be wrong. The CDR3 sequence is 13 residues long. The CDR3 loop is CASRVGGRYEQYF. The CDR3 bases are TGTGCCAGCCGCGTGGGGGGCAGGTACGAGCAGTACTTC.